The T cell receptor beta chain described here comes from a study of beta chain features in type 1 diabetes. Across the whole study: Age and gender were similar between patients and healthy donors, as were cell yields. Findings and caveats of the study: In these data, an HLA type influence on TCRB rearrangement remained unresolved. All four CD4+ subsets from Type 1 diabetes patients carried moderately but significantly shorter TCRB CDR3s.

Of note for this clone: Antigen unknown.

Expressed TCRB transcripts were sequenced, since all the RNA that had been isolated was reverse transcribed. The method was immunoSEQ multiplex PCR; TCRdb's version includes in-frame clones alone and lacks a portion of them. The repertoire includes 140,000 to 150,000 clones, about 13% of them detected once, and roughly 1.4% sits in the top ten. The V segment lost 2 bases and the J segment 5 bases; nucleotides outside the gene matches: 7. This CDR3 is 15 amino acids long. Per the germline V gene, CDR1 is SGHRS and CDR2 is YFSETQ. CD4+ naive, central memory, regulatory and stem cell-like memory subsets were isolated by sorting on CD45RO/CCR7/CD25/CD127/CD95/CD27.

This sequence originates from a man younger than 35 with type 1 diabetes. Sequencing was done on a sample of central memory CD4+ T cells from blood. The chain is built from TRBV5-1 and TRBJ2-3; TRBD1 matches at 8 bases. CDR3 DNA: TGCGCCAGCAGCTTTTCCGACAGGGGCGGAGATACGCAGTATTTT. It codes for CASSFSDRGGDTQYF.